These T cell receptor beta chains were read from a single sample in a study of cytomegalovirus exposure and HLA in healthy donors. Sequencing used immunoSEQ multiplex PCR; TCRdb keeps in-frame clones, though not all of them. The sample has approximately 180,000 clones; roughly 83% are singletons. Sequences were obtained from PBMCs. These receptor sequences come from a woman aged 45-59 years in good health and CMV-seronegative. Both conserved end residues are part of each CDR3. A D gene is named only where the DNA matches it firmly. Size is omitted from some rows. Given values are once, few, many or a class for expanded clones.

D gene: .; clone size: .; J gene: TRBJ1-1; V gene: TRBV18; CDR3 DNA: TGTGCCAGCTCACCGGGGTACGGAGGGAACACTGAAGCTTTCTTT; CDR3 protein: CASSPGYGGNTEAFF
D gene: TRBD1; clone size: .; J gene: TRBJ2-7; V gene: TRBV19; CDR3 DNA: TGTGCCAGTAAGGACAGGGGATACGAGCAGTACTTC; CDR3 protein: CASKDRGYEQYF
D gene: TRBD2; clone size: .; J gene: TRBJ2-5; V gene: TRBV5-1; CDR3 DNA: TGCGCCAGCAGCTCCGTACCCGGACTAGCGGGGCAAGAGACCCAGTACTTC; CDR3 protein: CASSSVPGLAGQETQYF
D gene: .; clone size: .; J gene: TRBJ2-5; V gene: TRBV9; CDR3 DNA: TGTGCCAGCAGCGTAGGGGCGTCAGGGCAACAAGAGACCCAGTACTTC; CDR3 protein: CASSVGASGQQETQYF
D gene: .; clone size: once; J gene: TRBJ2-4; V gene: TRBV19; CDR3 DNA: TGTGCCAGTAGTTCCCTTAAAGGGGGGGACTGGATTCAGTACTTC; CDR3 protein: CASSSLKGGDWIQYF
D gene: .; clone size: .; J gene: TRBJ1-3; V gene: TRBV15; CDR3 DNA: TGTGCCACCAGGCGGGGGGCCGGCTCTGGAAACACCATATATTTT; CDR3 protein: CATRRGAGSGNTIYF
D gene: TRBD1; clone size: .; J gene: TRBJ2-7; V gene: TRBV5-4; CDR3 DNA: TGTGCCAGCAGTTCCGGGACAGTCCTGTGGGAGCAGTACTTC; CDR3 protein: CASSSGTVLWEQYF
D gene: TRBD2; clone size: .; J gene: TRBJ2-7; V gene: TRBV19; CDR3 DNA: TGTGCCAGTAGTCCCGTACTAGCGGGAGGCCACGAGCAGTACTTC; CDR3 protein: CASSPVLAGGHEQYF
D gene: .; clone size: .; J gene: TRBJ2-7; V gene: TRBV6-6; CDR3 DNA: TGTGCCAGCAGTTCCACCAGCTACGAGCAGTACTTC; CDR3 protein: CASSSTSYEQYF
D gene: .; clone size: .; J gene: TRBJ2-7; V gene: TRBV28; CDR3 DNA: TGTGCCAGCAGGATATCTCCGGGCTACGAGCAGTACTTC; CDR3 protein: CASRISPGYEQYF
D gene: .; clone size: .; J gene: TRBJ2-6; V gene: TRBV12-5; CDR3 DNA: TGTGCTAGTGGTTTGGGCCTAACTGGGGCCAACGTCCTGACTTTC; CDR3 protein: CASGLGLTGANVLTF
D gene: TRBD2; clone size: .; J gene: TRBJ2-2; V gene: TRBV7-9; CDR3 DNA: TGTGCCAGCAGCTCCCCGCGAGCTAGCGGGAGCGTGACCGGGGAGCTGTTTTTT; CDR3 protein: CASSSPRASGSVTGELFF
D gene: .; clone size: .; J gene: TRBJ1-1; V gene: TRBV5-8; CDR3 DNA: TGTGCCAGCAGCTTGGATGTCTCGCTCACAGGGAGAGGGGGTATGGCTTTCTTT; CDR3 protein: CASSLDVSLTGRGGMAFF
D gene: TRBD2; clone size: .; J gene: TRBJ2-1; V gene: TRBV18; CDR3 DNA: TGTGCCAGCTCACTTCTAGCGGGGGGCATAAATGAGCAGTTCTTC; CDR3 protein: CASSLLAGGINEQFF
D gene: .; clone size: .; J gene: TRBJ1-2; V gene: TRBV10-3; CDR3 DNA: TGTGCCATCAGCCCCGAGTGGAACTATGGCTACACCTTC; CDR3 protein: CAISPEWNYGYTF
D gene: TRBD2; clone size: .; J gene: TRBJ2-7; V gene: TRBV5-6; CDR3 DNA: TGTGCCAGCAGCTCCCCGGGACTAGGCGCCGAGCAGTACTTC; CDR3 protein: CASSSPGLGAEQYF
D gene: TRBD1; clone size: .; J gene: TRBJ1-1; V gene: TRBV2; CDR3 DNA: TGTGCCAGCAGTCCACAAGGACCGACAGGGTTGAACACTGAAGCTTTCTTT; CDR3 protein: CASSPQGPTGLNTEAFF
D gene: .; clone size: .; J gene: TRBJ2-2; V gene: TRBV15; CDR3 DNA: TGTGCCACCAGCAGAGAAAATACAGGGAATTTAGCGGGGAACACCGGGGAGCTGTTTTTT; CDR3 protein: CATSRENTGNLAGNTGELFF
D gene: .; clone size: .; J gene: TRBJ2-6; V gene: TRBV7-8; CDR3 DNA: TGTGCCAGCAGACCTCCTCTTGGACGGGACTCTGGGGCCAACGTCCTGACTTTC; CDR3 protein: CASRPPLGRDSGANVLTF
D gene: TRBD1; clone size: few; J gene: TRBJ1-2; V gene: TRBV6-1; CDR3 DNA: TGTGCCAGCAGTTATGGACAGGGGTACTATGGCTACACCTTC; CDR3 protein: CASSYGQGYYGYTF
D gene: .; clone size: once; J gene: TRBJ2-5; V gene: TRBV4-3; CDR3 DNA: TGCGCCAGCAGCCAAGATGAGGCGAAGACCCAGTACTTC; CDR3 protein: CASSQDEAKTQYF
D gene: .; clone size: .; J gene: TRBJ1-1; V gene: TRBV6-6; CDR3 DNA: TGTGCCAGCATAAGCGATCGGAGAGGCACTGAAGCTTTCTTT; CDR3 protein: CASISDRRGTEAFF
D gene: TRBD1; clone size: .; J gene: TRBJ1-4; V gene: TRBV4-2; CDR3 DNA: TGTGCCAGCAGCCGCGGGATACAGGGGACTAATGAAAAACTGTTTTTT; CDR3 protein: CASSRGIQGTNEKLFF
D gene: .; clone size: .; J gene: TRBJ1-5; V gene: TRBV7-2; CDR3 DNA: TGTGCCAGCAGCTTAGATCTAGGAACCCAGCCCCAGCATTTT; CDR3 protein: CASSLDLGTQPQHF
D gene: TRBD2; clone size: .; J gene: TRBJ2-5; V gene: TRBV2; CDR3 DNA: TGTGCCAGCAACTCCCAGCGGGGGCAAGAGACCCAGTACTTC; CDR3 protein: CASNSQRGQETQYF
D gene: .; clone size: .; J gene: TRBJ1-5; V gene: TRBV28; CDR3 DNA: TGTGCCAGCAGGGATTTAACAGGGCCCCAGCATTTT; CDR3 protein: CASRDLTGPQHF
D gene: .; clone size: .; J gene: TRBJ2-1; V gene: TRBV6-6; CDR3 DNA: TGTGCCAGCAGTTACTCGGGGGGAAACAATGAGCAGTTCTTC; CDR3 protein: CASSYSGGNNEQFF
D gene: .; clone size: .; J gene: TRBJ1-3; V gene: TRBV11-2; CDR3 DNA: TGTGCCAGCAGCCTCAGATCTGGAAACACCATATATTTT; CDR3 protein: CASSLRSGNTIYF
D gene: .; clone size: .; J gene: TRBJ1-5; V gene: TRBV4-2; CDR3 DNA: TGTGCCAGCAGCCAACGACCGGAGGGCAATCAGCCCCAGCATTTT; CDR3 protein: CASSQRPEGNQPQHF
D gene: .; clone size: few; J gene: TRBJ2-7; V gene: TRBV7-2; CDR3 DNA: TGTGCCAGCAGCCCCTGGAGCGGCTCCTACGAGCAGTACTTC; CDR3 protein: CASSPWSGSYEQYF
D gene: TRBD1; clone size: .; J gene: TRBJ2-5; V gene: TRBV9; CDR3 DNA: TGTGCCAGCAGCCCAGTGGGACAGGGAGGGGAGACCCAGTACTTC; CDR3 protein: CASSPVGQGGETQYF
D gene: TRBD1; clone size: .; J gene: TRBJ1-1; V gene: TRBV4-1; CDR3 DNA: TGCGCCAGCAGCCCGGGACAGACGAACACTGAAGCTTTCTTT; CDR3 protein: CASSPGQTNTEAFF
D gene: .; clone size: .; J gene: TRBJ1-1; V gene: TRBV11-2; CDR3 DNA: TGTGCCAGCAGCTGGAGGGGTGGGGGCACTGAAGCTTTCTTT; CDR3 protein: CASSWRGGGTEAFF
D gene: .; clone size: once; J gene: TRBJ1-6; V gene: TRBV4-1; CDR3 DNA: TGCGCCAGCAGCCAAGTGATAGCCCCTAATTCACCCCTCCACTTT; CDR3 protein: CASSQVIAPNSPLHF
D gene: .; clone size: .; J gene: TRBJ1-5; V gene: TRBV19; CDR3 DNA: TGTGCCAGTAGTATATTGAGTCAGCCCCAGCATTTT; CDR3 protein: CASSILSQPQHF
D gene: TRBD2; clone size: .; J gene: TRBJ2-1; V gene: TRBV9; CDR3 DNA: TGTGCCAGCAGCGTAGACCCGCCTCTAGCGGGGGGGCGGGATGAGCAGTTCTTC; CDR3 protein: CASSVDPPLAGGRDEQFF
D gene: .; clone size: .; J gene: TRBJ2-7; V gene: TRBV5-1; CDR3 DNA: TGCGCCAGCAGCCCCTCGTGGGGCCTATCTACGAGTGAGCAGTACTTC; CDR3 protein: CASSPSWGLSTSEQYF
D gene: .; clone size: .; J gene: TRBJ1-2; V gene: TRBV6-5; CDR3 DNA: TGTGCCAGCAGTTACTTTAGAACAGGGACCAACTATGGCTACACCTTC; CDR3 protein: CASSYFRTGTNYGYTF
D gene: .; clone size: .; J gene: TRBJ1-2; V gene: TRBV18; CDR3 DNA: TGTGCCAGCTCACCATCTCAGGGGCTAGGCTATGGCTACACCTTC; CDR3 protein: CASSPSQGLGYGYTF
D gene: .; clone size: .; J gene: TRBJ2-7; V gene: TRBV9; CDR3 DNA: TGTGCCAGCAGCGTAGTGGGGGGGCAAAGCGAGCAGTACTTC; CDR3 protein: CASSVVGGQSEQYF
D gene: .; clone size: .; J gene: TRBJ2-5; V gene: TRBV7-3; CDR3 DNA: TGTGCCAGCAGCTCCGCCGGAGAGACCCAGTACTTC; CDR3 protein: CASSSAGETQYF
D gene: .; clone size: .; J gene: TRBJ1-5; V gene: TRBV7-9; CDR3 DNA: TGTGCCAGCAGCTTAACTGACAGCTATAGCAATCAGCCCCAGCATTTT; CDR3 protein: CASSLTDSYSNQPQHF
D gene: .; clone size: .; J gene: TRBJ1-1; V gene: TRBV11-2; CDR3 DNA: TGTGCCAGCAGCTTAGGGGTTACAGGTTACACTGAAGCTTTCTTT; CDR3 protein: CASSLGVTGYTEAFF
D gene: TRBD1; clone size: .; J gene: TRBJ2-2; V gene: TRBV18; CDR3 DNA: TGTGCCAGCTCACCAGTGACAGGGGGCACCGGGGAGCTGTTTTTT; CDR3 protein: CASSPVTGGTGELFF
D gene: .; clone size: .; J gene: TRBJ2-7; V gene: TRBV27; CDR3 DNA: TGTGCCAGCAAGGAACTAGCTGGGAACGAGCAGTACTTC; CDR3 protein: CASKELAGNEQYF
D gene: .; clone size: few; J gene: TRBJ1-2; V gene: TRBV19; CDR3 DNA: TGTGCCAGTAGTATAGGCGGCTCCCCCTATGGCTACACCTTC; CDR3 protein: CASSIGGSPYGYTF
D gene: TRBD1; clone size: few; J gene: TRBJ2-7; V gene: TRBV5-6; CDR3 DNA: TGTGCCAGCAGCTTTAGGTTTTTGGGGGGACAGGGCCCCTACGAGCAGTACTTC; CDR3 protein: CASSFRFLGGQGPYEQYF
D gene: .; clone size: once; J gene: TRBJ1-1; V gene: TRBV18; CDR3 DNA: TGTGCCAGCTCACCACCCGGACAGAGTTTAGCTTTCTTT; CDR3 protein: CASSPPGQSLAFF
D gene: TRBD1; clone size: once; J gene: TRBJ1-5; V gene: TRBV28; CDR3 DNA: TGTGCCAGCAGTTTAGCCGGGACAGGGTTGAATCGCAATCAGCCCCAGCATTTT; CDR3 protein: CASSLAGTGLNRNQPQHF
D gene: TRBD1; clone size: .; J gene: TRBJ1-1; V gene: TRBV19; CDR3 DNA: TGTGCCAGTAACAACGACAGGGTAGGGAACACTGAAGCTTTCTTT; CDR3 protein: CASNNDRVGNTEAFF
D gene: TRBD1; clone size: .; J gene: TRBJ2-2; V gene: TRBV9; CDR3 DNA: TGTGCCAGCAGCGTAGCAGGGGGCGCGAACACCGGGGAGCTGTTTTTT; CDR3 protein: CASSVAGGANTGELFF
D gene: TRBD2; clone size: .; J gene: TRBJ2-7; V gene: TRBV7-6; CDR3 DNA: TGTGCCAGCAGCTTAAAGGGCGGGGGGGAGCAGTACTTC; CDR3 protein: CASSLKGGGEQYF
D gene: .; clone size: .; J gene: TRBJ2-1; V gene: TRBV6-5; CDR3 DNA: TGTGCCAGCACCAAGGAGGGAGCGGGTGAGCAGTTCTTC; CDR3 protein: CASTKEGAGEQFF
D gene: .; clone size: .; J gene: TRBJ2-2; V gene: TRBV6-6; CDR3 DNA: TGTGCCAGCAGCCATCTGGGGGGGCGGGGCACCGGGGAGCTGTTTTTT; CDR3 protein: CASSHLGGRGTGELFF
D gene: TRBD1; clone size: .; J gene: TRBJ2-3; V gene: TRBV6-4; CDR3 DNA: TGTGCCAGCAGCAAAGAGGGGGCAGAAGATACGCAGTATTTT; CDR3 protein: CASSKEGAEDTQYF